Presented here are 25 T cell receptor beta chains from one specimen sequenced in a study of cytomegalovirus exposure and HLA in healthy donors. PCR used 60 Vbeta primers and 13 Jbeta primers. The assay was immunoSEQ multiplex PCR, and TCRdb's table has in-frame clones only and misses some. The data contain 84,000 or so clones, roughly 76% of them singletons. Sequenced sample: PBMCs. These receptor sequences come from a male donor in good health and CMV-seronegative.

This clone occurred a few times. The V gene is TRBV7-9, the J gene TRBJ2-1, with D tentatively TRBD2 (6 bases). The CDR3 is 14 residues long. Trimming removed 0 bases at V and 7 bases at J, with 10 bases between. Germline assignment: CDR1 SEHNR and CDR2 FQNEAQ (reference sequence). The CDR3 is CASSLAGGLNEQFF. CDR3 DNA: TGTGCCAGCAGCTTAGCGGGAGGATTGAATGAGCAGTTCTTC. The whole variable domain, filled in from reference TRBV7-9 and TRBJ2-1, reads DTGVSQNPRHKITKRGQNVTFRCDPISEHNRLYWYRQTLGQGPEFLTYFQNEAQLEKSRLLSDRFSAERPKGSFSTLEIQRTEQGDSAMYLCASSLAGGLNEQFFGPGTRLTVL.

The CDR3 reads CASSSRQGTEKLFF. For the CDR3, the DNA is TGTGCCAGCAGCTCAAGACAGGGTACAGAAAAACTGTTTTTT. This rearrangement joins TRBV9 to TRBJ1-4; 7 nucleotides agree with TRBD1. J gave up 8 bases and V 4 bases, and 8 bases lay outside the gene matches. Germline lookup yields CDR1 SGDLS and CDR2 YYNGEE. This CDR3 comprises 14 residues.

The gene calls are TRBV7-3 and TRBJ2-1; TRBD2 is a possible D gene (7 bases). Germline V CDR1 and CDR2: SGHTA, FQGTGA. The CDR3 sequence is 15 residues long. V gave up 4 bases and J gave up 3 bases, with 13 bases separating them. DNA for the CDR3: TGTGCCAGCAGCTCTGTGCGGGGGCTCTACAATGAGCAGTTCTTC. Residues: CASSSVRGLYNEQFF.

The V and J genes are TRBV19 and TRBJ1-2, with a weak D call TRBD1 (5 bases). Germline assignment: CDR1 LNHDA and CDR2 SQIVND (reference sequence). The CDR3 extends over 15 amino acids. V lost 3 bases and J lost 7, with 18 bases in between. DNA of the CDR3: TGTGCCAGTAGTATTCCCATACAGGTACATGCTGGCTACACCTTC. Translated: CASSIPIQVHAGYTF.

The chain is built from TRBV6-5 and TRBJ1-1; 8 nucleotides line up with TRBD1. The CDR3 has 15 amino acids. J was trimmed by 1 base and V by 5 bases; bases with no gene match: 6. In germline, CDR1 is MNHEY, CDR2 SVGAGI. The CDR3 is CASSPNRGGNTEAFF. In DNA, the CDR3 is TGTGCCAGCAGTCCTAACAGGGGGGGGAACACTGAAGCTTTCTTT.

The J gene is TRBJ1-2, the V gene TRBV2, with D perhaps matching TRBD1 (6 bases). The germline V and J ends were trimmed by 5 bases and 8 bases, with 15 bases remaining between them. CDR3 length equals 13 residues. CDR1 is SNHLY and CDR2 is FYNNEI in the germline V gene. CDR3 coding DNA: TGTGCCAGCAGTTACGAGGGGACAAAAGGCTACACCTTC. Protein product: CASSYEGTKGYTF.

This chain connects TRBV11-3 to TRBJ2-1, with a weak D call TRBD1 (5 bases). The V end lost 5 bases, the J end lost 4 bases, and 12 bases lay between the germline ends. Germline CDR1 SGHNT, CDR2 YENEEA. The CDR3 totals 14 residues. The CDR3 is CASSPGNSYNEQFF. CDR3 nucleotide sequence: TGTGCCAGCAGCCCAGGGAATTCTTACAATGAGCAGTTCTTC. Together with reference TRBV11-3 and TRBJ2-1, the CDR3 gives the full variable domain: EAGVVQSPRYKIIEKKQPVAFWCNPISGHNTLYWYLQNLGQGPELLIRYENEEAVDDSQLPKDRFSAERLKGVDSTLKIQPAELGDSAVYLCASSPGNSYNEQFFGPGTRLTVL.

The chain employs TRBV7-3 and TRBJ2-7, with D perhaps matching TRBD1 (6 bases). V dropped 5 bases and J dropped 4 bases, with 15 bases sitting between them. This CDR3 spans 14 amino acids. Germline CDR1 is SGHTA and CDR2 is FQGTGA. CDR3 residues: CASSPSRDTYEQYF. Here the CDR3 DNA reads TGTGCCAGCAGCCCCAGCCGGGACACTTACGAGCAGTACTTC.

The chain recombines TRBV7-8 with TRBJ2-7; tentatively, D is TRBD2 (5 bases). This CDR3 spans 15 amino acids. Germline-derived CDR1 and CDR2 are SGHVS and FQNEAQ. The V gene lost 1 base and the J gene lost 4 bases, with 14 bases spanning the gap. CDR3 protein: CASSLERSSFYEQYF. The CDR3 DNA sequence: TGTGCCAGCAGCTTAGAGCGGTCATCGTTTTACGAGCAGTACTTC.

The rearrangement links TRBV5-1 to TRBJ1-5; D not certain. Germline CDR1 and CDR2: SGHRS and YFSETQ. The CDR3 covers 15 residues. The germline V and J ends were trimmed by 2 bases and 2 bases, with 11 bases remaining between them. CDR3: CASSLEGIRNQPQHF. CDR3 in DNA: TGCGCCAGCAGCTTAGAGGGAATTCGCAATCAGCCCCAGCATTTT.

The chain joins TRBV5-6 to TRBJ1-6; D perhaps matches TRBD1 (5 bases). The CDR3 consists of 16 residues. V dropped 5 bases and J dropped 4 bases, with 16 bases sitting between them. Germline CDR1 and CDR2: SGHDT and YYEEEE. The CDR3 bases are TGTGCCAGCAGTCCGGATGGGGGGATTTATAATTCACCCCTCCACTTT. This encodes CASSPDGGIYNSPLHF.

The chain uses TRBV15 and TRBJ2-2; no clear D gene. This CDR3 comprises 14 residues. Germline loops: CDR1 LNHNV, CDR2 YYDKDF (reference sequence). Trimming stripped 5 bases from V and 7 bases from J, with 14 bases between. The CDR3 is CATSGVHGGGELFF. The CDR3, as DNA: TGTGCCACCAGCGGAGTTCACGGTGGCGGGGAGCTGTTTTTT. The whole variable domain, remainder taken from reference TRBV15 and TRBJ2-2, is DAMVIQNPRYQVTQFGKPVTLSCSQTLNHNVMYWYQQKSSQAPKLLFHYYDKDFNNEADTPDNFQSRRPNTSFCFLDIRSPGLGDTAMYLCATSGVHGGGELFFGEGSRLTVL.

The chain combines TRBV10-1 with TRBJ2-5; D is perhaps TRBD2 (6 bases). Germline values: CDR1 WNHNN, CDR2 SYGVQD (reference sequence). The CDR3 extends over 13 amino acids. V lost 6 bases to trimming and J lost 3 bases, with 11 bases between them. CDR3 region: CASSRGNEETQYF. CDR3 DNA sequence: TGCGCCAGCAGCCGCGGGAACGAAGAGACCCAGTACTTC.

CDR3 DNA sequence: TGTGCCACCAGAGGGGAATGGACAGGGGTACAAAATGAGCAGTTCTTC. The encoded protein is CATRGEWTGVQNEQFF. The gene calls are TRBV15 and TRBJ2-1; 9 bases are a match to TRBD1. Germline assignment: CDR1 LNHNV and CDR2 YYDKDF (reference sequence). With V trimmed by 6 bases and J by 7 bases, 13 bases remained unmatched. CDR3 size: 16 residues.

For the CDR3, the DNA is TGTGCCTGGGGGGACAGGGGAGATGGCTACACCTTC. This gives the protein CAWGDRGDGYTF. This chain uses TRBV30 with TRBJ1-2; 10 nucleotides line up with TRBD1. Trimming removed 5 bases from V and 6 bases from J; junction bases left unmatched: 3. The CDR3 is made up of 12 amino acids. Germline V gene lookup returns CDR1 GTSNPN and CDR2 SVGIG (reference sequence).

The chain links TRBV10-1 to TRBJ1-3; D is ambiguous. Trimming removed 5 bases from V and 2 bases from J, with 16 bases in between. The CDR3 length is 16 residues. CDR1 is WNHNN, CDR2 SYGVQD, per germline (reference sequence). The DNA of the CDR3 is TGCGCCAGCAGTAGAGAATTAATACCCCCTGGAAACACCATATATTTT. The encoded protein is CASSRELIPPGNTIYF.

The chain has TRBV19 and TRBJ2-1; 11 bases are a match to TRBD2. Germline trimming cut 5 bases from V and 2 bases from J; bases unmatched to any gene: 14. Germline V lookup: CDR1 LNHDA, CDR2 SQIVND (reference sequence). This CDR3 has 19 residues. The CDR3 nucleotides read TGTGCCAGTAGTTCTCGCCCCATTAGCGGGGGGGCCACCTACAATGAGCAGTTCTTC. This gives the protein CASSSRPISGGATYNEQFF. Together with reference TRBV19 and TRBJ2-1, the CDR3 gives the full variable domain: DGGITQSPKYLFRKEGQNVTLSCEQNLNHDAMYWYRQDPGQGLRLIYYSQIVNDFQKGDIAEGYSVSREKKESFPLTVTSAQKNPTAFYLCASSSRPISGGATYNEQFFGPGTRLTVL.

The V and J genes are TRBV14 and TRBJ1-1, with 8 bases aligning to TRBD1. Germline CDR1 reads SGHDN; CDR2 reads FVKESK. The V segment lost 2 bases and the J segment 4 bases; nucleotides outside the gene matches: 9. This CDR3 has 16 residues. DNA of the CDR3: TGTGCCAGCAGCCAACCTCGCGGACAGGGAATCACTGAAGCTTTCTTT. Protein sequence: CASSQPRGQGITEAFF.

This rearrangement joins TRBV7-2 to TRBJ1-1; D unclear. Germline CDR1 reads SGHTA; CDR2 reads FQGNSA. The CDR3 extends over 14 amino acids. Trimming shortened V by 5 bases and J by 8 bases, and 18 bases separated the two germline ends. The CDR3 spells CASSASAGLLEAFF. CDR3 nucleotides: TGTGCCAGCAGCGCAAGTGCAGGTCTCCTAGAAGCTTTCTTT.

The chain is built from TRBV28 and TRBJ1-5; a possible D gene is TRBD1 (6 bases). V lost 4 bases and J lost 1, with 8 bases in between. In germline, CDR1 is MDHEN, CDR2 SYDVKM. The CDR3 is 14 residues long. Here the CDR3 reads CASSWTASNQPQHF. The CDR3 DNA sequence: TGTGCCAGCAGTTGGACAGCAAGCAATCAGCCCCAGCATTTT.

This clone was found once. This chain links TRBV5-4 with TRBJ2-7, with 11 bases fitting TRBD2. Trimming at V came to 3 bases and at J to 6 bases, leaving 8 bases not matched to a gene. The CDR3 has 15 residues. In germline, CDR1 is SGHNT, CDR2 YYREEE (reference sequence). This chain's CDR3 is CASSSLAGGPREQYF. The CDR3 DNA is TGTGCCAGCAGCTCTTTAGCGGGAGGGCCCCGCGAGCAGTACTTC.

The rearrangement uses TRBV28 and TRBJ2-7; 7 nucleotides align to TRBD1. Per germline, CDR1 MDHEN and CDR2 SYDVKM. The CDR3 contains 15 residues. Trimming at V came to 1 base and at J to 1 base, leaving 4 bases not matched to a gene. The DNA for the CDR3 is TGTGCCAGCAGTTTATTGGACAGGTTTTCCTACGAGCAGTACTTC. It is translated as CASSLLDRFSYEQYF.

The V and J genes are TRBV7-9 and TRBJ2-7, with 8 bases matching TRBD1. The germline CDR1 and CDR2 sequences are SEHNR and FQNEAQ (reference sequence). V was pared by 5 bases and J by 0 bases, with 12 bases of the junction left unmatched. This CDR3 spans 17 amino acids. CDR3 region: CASSPDPGQGFSYEQYF. The CDR3 DNA reads as TGTGCCAGCAGCCCTGACCCAGGACAGGGATTCTCCTACGAGCAGTACTTC.

The genes are TRBV9 and TRBJ2-2; the D is unclear. This CDR3 contains 16 residues. The V end lost 0 bases, the J end lost 1 base, and 10 bases lay between the germline ends. Germline CDR1 reads SGDLS; CDR2 reads YYNGEE. The CDR3 loop reads CASSVDGSLNTGELFF. The CDR3 DNA reads as TGTGCCAGCAGCGTAGATGGCTCTTTGAACACCGGGGAGCTGTTTTTT.

The rearrangement links TRBV18 to TRBJ1-3, with no clear D. The germline gives CDR1 KGHSH, CDR2 LQKENI. The CDR3 sequence is 16 residues long. V was cut by 1 base and J by 4 bases, with 14 bases left in between. The CDR3 sequence: CASSPQTGPSGNTIYF. The CDR3 DNA follows: TGTGCCAGCTCACCACAAACGGGTCCTTCAGGAAACACCATATATTTT.